This T cell receptor (beta chain) was identified during a study of patients and donors after allogeneic stem cell transplantation. TCRdb redid the calling of the RT-PCR reads with MiXCR, one entry per CDR3 protein. The sample holds a few hundred thousand distinct CDR3 sequences, 13% to 15% seen once. Sequencing used blood, either unsorted or a sorted T cell fraction (not recorded which). The receptor was isolated from a human donor who was either an allogeneic HSCT recipient or a stem cell or donor lymphocyte infusion donor (not recorded which). It is not recorded whose cells these are; they may come from a transplant donor.

The DNA of the CDR3 is TGCAGTGCTACCGATAACAGCGGGGGGTCAGATACGCAGTATTTT. Encoded protein: CSATDNSGGSDTQYF. The chain employs TRBV20-1 and TRBJ2-3, with TRBD2 identical over 9 bases. This CDR3 has 15 amino acids. V dropped 4 bases and J dropped 4; count of bases not matched to a gene: 9. The germline gives CDR1 DFQATT, CDR2 SNEGSKA (reference sequence).